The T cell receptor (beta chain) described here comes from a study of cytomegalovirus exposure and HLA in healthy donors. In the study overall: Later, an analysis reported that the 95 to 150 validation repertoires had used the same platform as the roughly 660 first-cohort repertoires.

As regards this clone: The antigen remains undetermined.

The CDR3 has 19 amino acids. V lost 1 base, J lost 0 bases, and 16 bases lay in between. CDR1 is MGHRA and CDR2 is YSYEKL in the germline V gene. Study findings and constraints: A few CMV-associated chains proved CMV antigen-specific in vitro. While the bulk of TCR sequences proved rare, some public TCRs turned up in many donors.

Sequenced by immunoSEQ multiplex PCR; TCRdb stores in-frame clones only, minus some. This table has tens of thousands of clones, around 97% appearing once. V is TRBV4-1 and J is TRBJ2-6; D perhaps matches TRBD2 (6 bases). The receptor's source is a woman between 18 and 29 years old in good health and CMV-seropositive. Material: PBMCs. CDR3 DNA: TGCGCCAGCAGCCAAGTTGAAATGGGGACTCCCTCTGGGGCCAACGTCCTGACTTTC. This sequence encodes CASSQVEMGTPSGANVLTF.